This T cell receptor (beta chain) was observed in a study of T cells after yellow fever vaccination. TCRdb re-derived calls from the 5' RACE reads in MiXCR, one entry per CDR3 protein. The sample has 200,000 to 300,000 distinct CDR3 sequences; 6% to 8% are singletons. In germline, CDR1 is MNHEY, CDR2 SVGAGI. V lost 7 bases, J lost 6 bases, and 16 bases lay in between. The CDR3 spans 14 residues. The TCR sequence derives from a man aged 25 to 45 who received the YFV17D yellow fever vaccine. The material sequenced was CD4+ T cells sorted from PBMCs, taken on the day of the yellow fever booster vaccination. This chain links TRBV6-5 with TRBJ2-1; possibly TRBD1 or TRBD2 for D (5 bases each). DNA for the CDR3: TGTGCCAGCATCGAGGGACCGGCGGCCAATGAGCAGTTCTTC. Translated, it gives CASIEGPAANEQFF.